The rows below give T cell receptor beta chains drawn from one sample of a study of cytomegalovirus exposure and HLA in healthy donors. Sequenced by immunoSEQ multiplex PCR; TCRdb stores in-frame clones only, minus some. Of about 190,000 clones listed, about three quarters are singletons. The sequenced material came from PBMCs. The receptors were sampled from a woman in her twenties or thirties in good health and CMV-seropositive. Both conserved end residues are part of each CDR3. D genes are given only for firm matches. Clone size is not always given. Where it is, it says once, few, many or a class for expanded clones.

NA	TRBV19	TRBJ2-1	TRBD2	TGTGCCAGTAGTCTTCTAGCGGGGGGCTACAATGAGCAGTTCTTC	CASSLLAGGYNEQFF
NA	TRBV5-1	TRBJ2-1	TRBD2	TGCGCCAGCAGCCTTCCGGGACTAGCGGGAGGAGTCTCCTACAATGAGCAGTTCTTC	CASSLPGLAGGVSYNEQFF
NA	TRBV18	TRBJ1-1	NA	TGTGCCAGCTCACCTACACAGGGTTCTATTGAAGCTTTCTTT	CASSPTQGSIEAFF
few	TRBV5-1	TRBJ1-2	NA	TGCGCCAGCAGCCCCCAGCGAACAGGGTCCTATGGCTACACCTTC	CASSPQRTGSYGYTF
few	TRBV2	TRBJ2-6	TRBD1	TGTGCCAGCAGAGCCCCTCAGGGGGTCCCTCTGGGGGCCAACGTCCTGACTTTC	CASRAPQGVPLGANVLTF
few	TRBV6-1	TRBJ2-1	TRBD2	TGTGCCAGCAGTGAAGGAGCGGGAGGGAGCTACAATGAGCAGTTCTTC	CASSEGAGGSYNEQFF
NA	TRBV30	TRBJ1-2	TRBD1	TGTGCCTCCCGGGACAGGCCCCCCTATGGCTACACCTTC	CASRDRPPYGYTF
NA	TRBV28	TRBJ1-5	TRBD1	TGTGCCAGCATCGAGACAGGGGCTGATCAGCCCCAGCATTTT	CASIETGADQPQHF
once	TRBV18	TRBJ2-1	TRBD2	TGTGCCAGCTCTAGGGGACTAGCGGGAGTTAGCTCCTACAATGAGCAGTTCTTC	CASSRGLAGVSSYNEQFF
few	TRBV7-3	TRBJ2-1	TRBD2	TGTGCCAGCAGCTCCTCAGCGGGAGGGACCAATGAGCAGTTCTTC	CASSSSAGGTNEQFF
NA	TRBV30	TRBJ1-1	NA	TGTGCCTGGATTCGACAATTTGGGACTGAAGCTTTCTTT	CAWIRQFGTEAFF
NA	TRBV5-1	TRBJ1-5	NA	TGCGCCAGCAGCTTGGAGGGGGGGAGCAATCAGCCCCAGCATTTT	CASSLEGGSNQPQHF
few	TRBV11-1	TRBJ1-1	TRBD1	TGTGCCAGCAGCCAACGCCTCGGGACAGGGGGCTTGGGCACTGAAGCTTTCTTT	CASSQRLGTGGLGTEAFF
NA	TRBV7-9	TRBJ2-2	NA	TGTGCCAGCAGCATGGACAGCACCGGGGAGCTGTTTTTT	CASSMDSTGELFF
NA	TRBV5-1	TRBJ2-6	NA	TGCGCCAGCAGCCGGGAAGCGAAAAGCTCTGGGGCCAACGTCCTGACTTTC	CASSREAKSSGANVLTF
once	TRBV2	TRBJ1-1	NA	TGTGCCAGCAGTCTACAGGGAACCATGAACACTGAAGCTTTCTTT	CASSLQGTMNTEAFF
few	TRBV10-2	TRBJ2-2	TRBD2	TGCGCCAGCAGTCCGGGACTAGCGGGAGGGGAGCTGTTTTTT	CASSPGLAGGELFF
NA	TRBV4-2	TRBJ2-5	NA	TGTGCCAGCAGCCACTCTAATGCGAGGGGAGGTCTTGAGACCCAGTACTTC	CASSHSNARGGLETQYF
NA	TRBV15	TRBJ2-2	TRBD1	TGTGCCACCAGCACCCTAGGACAGGCGAACACCGGAGAGCTGTTTTTT	CATSTLGQANTGELFF
NA	TRBV5-1	TRBJ2-3	TRBD2	TGCGCCAGCAGCTTGTTACTAGCGGGCTATAGCACAGATACGCAGTATTTT	CASSLLLAGYSTDTQYF
NA	TRBV5-1	TRBJ1-2	TRBD1	TGCGCCAGCAGTTCCACAGGGGACTATGGCTACACCTTC	CASSSTGDYGYTF
NA	TRBV18	TRBJ2-7	NA	TGTGCCAGCTCACCAAGCAAGGGAGTAGGCGAGCAGTACTTC	CASSPSKGVGEQYF
once	TRBV5-1	TRBJ2-1	NA	TGCGCCAGCAGCTCCGTGACTAGTAATGAGCAGTTCTTC	CASSSVTSNEQFF
NA	TRBV6-5	TRBJ1-1	TRBD1	TGTGCCAGCAGGGACACGACAGGGAAGAACACTGAAGCTTTCTTT	CASRDTTGKNTEAFF
NA	TRBV6-1	TRBJ1-6	TRBD1	TGTGCCAGCAACACAGGGGTAAATTCACCCCTCCACTTT	CASNTGVNSPLHF
once	TRBV28	TRBJ2-1	TRBD1	TGTGCCAGCAGCCCAGGGACAGCAGCACCCAATGAGCAGTTCTTC	CASSPGTAAPNEQFF
NA	TRBV7-2	TRBJ1-2	TRBD1	TGTGCCAGCAGCTTAGACAGGGGCTATGGCTACACCTTC	CASSLDRGYGYTF
NA	TRBV6-1	TRBJ2-7	NA	TGTGCCAGCCGCCGGGACAAAGCCTACGAGCAGTACTTC	CASRRDKAYEQYF
once	TRBV5-1	TRBJ1-1	TRBD1	TGCGCCAGCAGTACGAGACAGGGGCCTGAAGCTTTCTTT	CASSTRQGPEAFF
few	TRBV6-1	TRBJ1-5	NA	TGTGCCAGCCAGGCAGCGGTGTATAGCAATCAGCCCCAGCATTTT	CASQAAVYSNQPQHF
NA	TRBV2	TRBJ2-4	NA	TGTGCCCGCTCTGGGGGGGCCCTAGCCAAAAACATTCAGTACTTC	CARSGGALAKNIQYF
once	TRBV7-2	TRBJ2-7	NA	TGTGCCAGCAGCTTAAACCCTACCTACGAGCAGTACTTC	CASSLNPTYEQYF
NA	TRBV7-2	TRBJ1-4	NA	TGTGCCAGCAGCAGAGACAGCGCAACTAATGAAAAACTGTTTTTT	CASSRDSATNEKLFF
NA	TRBV6-5	TRBJ2-5	NA	TGTGCCAGCAGCAAGAGGACCAGCGGAGAGACCCAGTACTTC	CASSKRTSGETQYF
NA	TRBV19	TRBJ1-1	NA	TGTGCCAGTATTAGGACTGCTTCTAACACTGAAGCTTTCTTT	CASIRTASNTEAFF
few	TRBV11-2	TRBJ2-7	NA	TGTGCCAGCAGGGCAGCGTACGAGCAGTACTTC	CASRAAYEQYF
NA	TRBV5-5	TRBJ1-5	NA	TGTGCCAGCAGCCCAGGGGTTCTCCTTAATCAGCCCCAGCATTTT	CASSPGVLLNQPQHF
NA	TRBV29-1	TRBJ1-1	TRBD1	TGCAGCGTTGACAGACAACAGGGGGCGAGGTCTACTGAAGCTTTCTTT	CSVDRQQGARSTEAFF
NA	TRBV10-3	TRBJ1-2	NA	TGTGCCATCAGTGATTCCCGGGACACTGGCTATGGCTACACCTTC	CAISDSRDTGYGYTF
once	TRBV2	TRBJ2-5	NA	TGTGCCAGCAGTGGGGGCTTAGGCGAGACCCAGTACTTC	CASSGGLGETQYF
NA	TRBV30	TRBJ1-5	NA	TGTGCCTGGAGTGCCCCGGACAGTTACCCTCATCAGCCCCAGCATTTT	CAWSAPDSYPHQPQHF
NA	TRBV25-1	TRBJ1-4	NA	TGTGCCAGCAGCTCAGGACAGATTAATGAAAAACTGTTTTTT	CASSSGQINEKLFF
NA	TRBV4-2	TRBJ1-1	NA	TGTGCCAGCAGCCAAGAAGGGAGGGCTGAAGCTTTCTTT	CASSQEGRAEAFF
NA	TRBV28	TRBJ1-1	NA	TGTGCCAGCAGTTCCCCCCCTATTCTCCGATTCGGCACTGAAGCTTTCTTT	CASSSPPILRFGTEAFF
NA	TRBV6-6	TRBJ1-5	TRBD1	TGTGCCAGCAGTTCCGGACAGGTTAGCAATCAGCCCCAGCATTTT	CASSSGQVSNQPQHF
NA	TRBV11-2	TRBJ2-7	TRBD1	TGTGCCAGCAGCTTACCATCGGGGACAGGCGGAGAGCAGTACTTC	CASSLPSGTGGEQYF
NA	TRBV2	TRBJ2-3	TRBD1	TGTGCCAGCAGTGAGGCAGGGGGCCCGTGGGATACGCAGTATTTT	CASSEAGGPWDTQYF
NA	TRBV5-1	TRBJ2-6	TRBD1	TGCGCCAGCAGCGCGATAACAGGGGGCGGTGGGGCCAACGTCCTGACTTTC	CASSAITGGGGANVLTF
NA	TRBV7-9	TRBJ2-7	TRBD2	TGTGCCAGCAGCTTTAACCGGGACTATACCTACGAGCAGTACTTC	CASSFNRDYTYEQYF
once	TRBV6-1	TRBJ2-7	NA	TGTGCCAGCAGTGAAAGGACCGTAGGGGACGAGCAGTACTTC	CASSERTVGDEQYF
NA	TRBV7-2	TRBJ1-4	NA	TGTGCCAGCAGCGGAGACAGGTTTAATGAAAAACTGTTTTTT	CASSGDRFNEKLFF
NA	TRBV9	TRBJ2-1	TRBD2	TGTGCCAGCAGCCCAACTAGCGGGTCCTACAATGAGCAGTTCTTC	CASSPTSGSYNEQFF